One T cell receptor beta chain is described in this entry. Antigen unknown. The data originate from a study of graft-versus-host responses after intestinal transplantation. Profiled with immunoSEQ multiplex PCR; TCRdb holds only in-frame clones, not every one. The sample gives tens of thousands of clones, around 96% of which show up once; under 0.3% is in the top ten. The CDR3 spans 13 residues. CDR1 is SEHNR and CDR2 is FQNEAQ in the germline V gene (reference sequence). Between the trimmed V and J ends, which lost 6 bases and 6 bases, there was a span of 14 bases. The receptor comes from a human donor who was the organ donor for an intestinal transplant. V gene TRBV7-9 combines with J gene TRBJ1-1; D is ambiguous. The specimen comprised unstimulated CD8+ T cells sorted from spleen or lymph node cells, sampled before transplant. The CDR3 reads CASRNTTAPEAFF. The CDR3 DNA follows: TGTGCCAGCAGAAATACTACAGCCCCTGAAGCTTTCTTT.